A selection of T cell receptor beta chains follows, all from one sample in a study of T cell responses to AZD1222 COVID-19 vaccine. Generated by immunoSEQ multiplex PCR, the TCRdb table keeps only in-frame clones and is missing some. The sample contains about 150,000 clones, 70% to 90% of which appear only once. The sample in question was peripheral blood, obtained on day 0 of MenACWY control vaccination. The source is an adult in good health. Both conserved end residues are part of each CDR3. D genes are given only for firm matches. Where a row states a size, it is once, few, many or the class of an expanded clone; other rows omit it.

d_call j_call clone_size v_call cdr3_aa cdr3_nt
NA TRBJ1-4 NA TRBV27 CASRKNNQGSGEKLFF TGTGCCAGCAGGAAAAATAATCAGGGGAGTGGTGAAAAACTGTTTTTT
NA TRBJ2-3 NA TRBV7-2 CASSRPRDTQYF TGTGCCAGCAGCCGCCCGAGGGATACGCAGTATTTT
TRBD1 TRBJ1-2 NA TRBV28 CASSRGGFRDRGGYGYTF TGTGCCAGCAGTCGTGGCGGGTTCAGGGACAGGGGAGGCTATGGCTACACCTTC
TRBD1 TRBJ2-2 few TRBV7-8 CASSLTQGQLTNTGELFF TGTGCCAGCAGCTTAACCCAGGGACAGCTCACGAACACCGGGGAGCTGTTTTTT
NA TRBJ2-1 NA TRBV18 CASSDNEQFF TGTGCCAGCTCCGACAATGAGCAGTTCTTC
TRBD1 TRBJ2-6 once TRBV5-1 CASGKQGASGANVLTF TGCGCCAGCGGGAAACAGGGGGCGTCTGGGGCCAACGTCCTGACTTTC
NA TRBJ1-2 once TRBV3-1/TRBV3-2 CASSQEQSGANYGYTF TGTGCCAGCAGCCAAGAGCAGTCGGGGGCCAACTATGGCTACACCTTC
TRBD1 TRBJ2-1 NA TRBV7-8 CASRSRQGAFEQFF TGTGCCAGCAGAAGTCGACAGGGGGCTTTTGAGCAGTTCTTC
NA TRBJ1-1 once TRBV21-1 CATSRSNTEAFF TGTGCCACCTCACGGTCGAACACTGAAGCTTTCTTT
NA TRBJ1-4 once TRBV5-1 CASSLGTANEKLFF TGCGCCAGCAGCCTTGGGACGGCAAATGAAAAACTGTTTTTT
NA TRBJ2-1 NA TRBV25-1 CAISGDSNEQFF TGTGCCATCTCGGGGGACAGCAATGAGCAGTTCTTC
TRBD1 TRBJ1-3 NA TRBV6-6 CASSRQGLNSGNTIYF TGTGCCAGCAGTCGACAGGGCCTAAACTCTGGAAACACCATATATTTT
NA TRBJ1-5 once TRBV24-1 CATSGTLGQPQHF TGTGCCACCAGTGGGACGCTGGGTCAGCCCCAGCATTTT
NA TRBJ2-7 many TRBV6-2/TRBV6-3 CASSYTETVEQYF TGTGCCAGCAGTTACACCGAAACAGTCGAGCAGTACTTC
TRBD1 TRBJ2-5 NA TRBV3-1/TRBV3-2 CASSSLQGANYF TGTGCCAGCAGCTCCCTTCAGGGGGCGAATTACTTC
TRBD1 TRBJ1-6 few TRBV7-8 CASSHWTGGDSPLHF TGTGCCAGCAGCCATTGGACAGGGGGCGATTCACCCCTCCACTTT
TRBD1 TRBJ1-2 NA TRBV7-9 CASSFSSTGGTGGYTF TGTGCCAGCAGCTTCTCCTCGACAGGGGGCACTGGCGGCTACACCTTC
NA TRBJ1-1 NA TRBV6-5 CASSPELNTEAFF TGTGCCAGCAGTCCCGAGTTGAACACTGAAGCTTTCTTT
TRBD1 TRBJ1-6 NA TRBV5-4 CASSWDRVNSPLHF TGTGCCAGCAGCTGGGACAGGGTCAATTCACCCCTCCACTTT
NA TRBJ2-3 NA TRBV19 CASSSGRSTDTQYF TGTGCCAGTAGTTCCGGACGGTCCACAGATACGCAGTATTTT
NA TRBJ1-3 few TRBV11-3 CASSLVSSGNTIYF TGTGCCAGCAGCTTAGTCAGCTCTGGAAACACCATATATTTT
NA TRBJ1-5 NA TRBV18 CASSPTGQPQHF TGTGCCAGCTCACCCACAGGGCAGCCCCAGCATTTT
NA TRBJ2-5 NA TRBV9 CASSVRATETQYF TGTGCCAGCAGCGTCCGGGCGACGGAGACCCAGTACTTC
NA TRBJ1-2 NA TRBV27 CASSLSGQGYGYTF TGTGCCAGCAGTTTATCCGGGCAGGGGTATGGCTACACCTTC
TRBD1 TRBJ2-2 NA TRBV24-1 CATSARDRNTGELFF TGTGCCACCAGTGCCCGGGACAGGAACACCGGGGAGCTGTTTTTT
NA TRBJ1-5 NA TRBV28 CASNGAGRGSNQPQHF TGTGCCAGCAATGGAGCCGGGAGGGGAAGCAATCAGCCCCAGCATTTT
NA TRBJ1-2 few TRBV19 CASSIRRAMIPKDYGYTF TGTGCCAGTAGTATTAGGAGGGCGATGATACCCAAGGACTATGGCTACACCTTC
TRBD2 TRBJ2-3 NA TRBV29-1 CSVEGLAGGYSRLCF TGCAGCGTTGAAGGACTAGCGGGAGGTTATAGTCGTTTATGTTTT
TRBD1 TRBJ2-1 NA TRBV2 CASSATGTGYNEQFF TGTGCCAGCAGCGCAACCGGGACAGGGTATAATGAGCAGTTCTTC
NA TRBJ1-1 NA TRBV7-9 CASSFWENTEAFF TGTGCCAGCAGCTTTTGGGAGAACACTGAAGCTTTCTTT
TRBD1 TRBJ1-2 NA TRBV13 CASSFRDRGANYGYTF TGTGCCAGCAGCTTCCGGGACAGGGGCGCTAACTATGGCTACACCTTC
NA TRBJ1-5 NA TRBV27 CASSLRAVRSNQPQHF TGTGCCAGCAGTTTACGTGCGGTAAGGAGCAATCAGCCCCAGCATTTT
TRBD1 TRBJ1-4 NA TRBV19 CASSFRGTEKLFF TGTGCCAGTAGTTTCAGGGGGACTGAAAAACTGTTTTTT
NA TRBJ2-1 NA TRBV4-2 CASSQDFTGGVNEQFF TGTGCCAGCAGCCAAGATTTTACAGGGGGGGTCAATGAGCAGTTCTTC
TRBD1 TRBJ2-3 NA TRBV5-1 CASSTGRGWYTDTQYF TGCGCCAGCAGCACAGGCAGGGGGTGGTACACAGATACGCAGTATTTT
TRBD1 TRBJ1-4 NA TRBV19 CASSPQGALKNEKLFF TGTGCCAGTAGCCCACAGGGGGCACTCAAAAATGAAAAACTGTTTTTT
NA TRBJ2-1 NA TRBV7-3 CASSLVPGGTSSYNEQFF TGTGCCAGCAGCTTAGTCCCGGGCGGGACGAGCTCCTACAATGAGCAGTTCTTC
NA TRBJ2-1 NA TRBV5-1 CASSLHSYNEQFF TGCGCCAGCAGCTTACACTCCTACAATGAGCAGTTCTTC
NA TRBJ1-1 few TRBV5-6 CASSREDGNTEAFF TGTGCCAGCAGCCGGGAGGACGGTAACACTGAAGCTTTCTTT
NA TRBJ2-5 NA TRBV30 CAWTLGRTQYF TGTGCCTGGACGCTGGGCCGGACCCAGTACTTC
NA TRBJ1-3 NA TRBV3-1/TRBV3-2 CASSLDLDSGNTIYF TGTGCCAGCAGCCTAGACCTGGACTCTGGAAACACCATATATTTT
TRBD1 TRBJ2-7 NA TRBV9 CASSTTGGRQYF TGTGCCAGCAGCACGACAGGGGGCCGGCAGTACTTC
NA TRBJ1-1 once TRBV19 CASTSQARAFF TGTGCCAGTACCTCCCAGGCGAGAGCTTTCTTT
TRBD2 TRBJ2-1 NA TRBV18 CASSPGAGGPYNEQFF TGTGCCAGCTCACCCGGCGCGGGAGGGCCCTACAATGAGCAGTTCTTC
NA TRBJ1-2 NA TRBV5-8 CASSLGAAINYGYTF TGTGCCAGCAGCTTGGGCGCGGCAATCAACTATGGCTACACCTTC
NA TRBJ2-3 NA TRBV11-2 CASSLRGADTQYF TGTGCCAGCAGCTTAAGGGGCGCAGATACGCAGTATTTT
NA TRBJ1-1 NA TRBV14 CASSHGLTSTEAFF TGTGCCAGCAGCCACGGACTGACGAGCACTGAAGCTTTCTTT
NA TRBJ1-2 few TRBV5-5 CASSLRPVLWDYGYTF TGTGCCAGCAGCCTTCGACCGGTCCTATGGGACTATGGCTACACCTTC
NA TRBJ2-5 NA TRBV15 CATSRDNTGRETQYF TGTGCCACCAGCAGAGATAATACGGGGAGGGAGACCCAGTACTTC
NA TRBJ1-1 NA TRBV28 CASSFLFGNRNTEAFF TGTGCCAGCAGTTTTCTATTCGGCAATAGGAACACTGAAGCTTTCTTT
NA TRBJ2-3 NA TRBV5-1 CASSYGWGAITDTQYF TGCGCCAGCAGCTATGGGTGGGGGGCAATCACAGATACGCAGTATTTT
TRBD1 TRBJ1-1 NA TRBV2 CASSVNRGDTEAFF TGTGCCAGCAGTGTCAACAGGGGGGATACTGAAGCTTTCTTT